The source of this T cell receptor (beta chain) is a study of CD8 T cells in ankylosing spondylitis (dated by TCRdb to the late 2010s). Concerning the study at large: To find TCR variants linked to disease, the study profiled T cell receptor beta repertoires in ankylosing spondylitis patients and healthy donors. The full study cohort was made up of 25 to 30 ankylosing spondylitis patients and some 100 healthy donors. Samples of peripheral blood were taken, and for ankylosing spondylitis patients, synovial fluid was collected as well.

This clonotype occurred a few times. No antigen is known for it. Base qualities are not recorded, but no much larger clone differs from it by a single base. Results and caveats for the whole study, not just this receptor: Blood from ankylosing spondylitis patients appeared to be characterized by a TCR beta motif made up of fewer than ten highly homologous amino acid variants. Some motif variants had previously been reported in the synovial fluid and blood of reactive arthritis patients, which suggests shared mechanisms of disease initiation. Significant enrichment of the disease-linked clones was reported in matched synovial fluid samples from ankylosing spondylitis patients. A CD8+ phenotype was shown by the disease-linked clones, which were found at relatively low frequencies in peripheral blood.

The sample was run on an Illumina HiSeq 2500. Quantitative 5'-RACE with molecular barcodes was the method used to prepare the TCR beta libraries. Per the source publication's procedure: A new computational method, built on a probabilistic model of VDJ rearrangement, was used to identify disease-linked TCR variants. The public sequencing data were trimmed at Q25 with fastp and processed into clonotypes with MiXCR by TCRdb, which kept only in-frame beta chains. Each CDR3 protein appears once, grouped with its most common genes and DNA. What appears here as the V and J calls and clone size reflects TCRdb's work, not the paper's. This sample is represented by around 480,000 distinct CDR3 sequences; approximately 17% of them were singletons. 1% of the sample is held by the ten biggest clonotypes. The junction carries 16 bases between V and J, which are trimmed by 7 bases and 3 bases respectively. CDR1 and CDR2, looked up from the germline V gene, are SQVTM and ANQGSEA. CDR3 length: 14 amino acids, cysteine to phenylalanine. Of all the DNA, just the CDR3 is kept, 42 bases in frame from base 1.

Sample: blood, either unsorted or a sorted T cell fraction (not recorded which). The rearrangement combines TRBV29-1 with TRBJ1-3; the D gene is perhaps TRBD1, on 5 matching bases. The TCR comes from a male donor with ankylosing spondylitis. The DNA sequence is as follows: TGCAGCGCCACAACCGGGACTGATGGAAACACCATATATTTT. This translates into CSATTGTDGNTIYF.